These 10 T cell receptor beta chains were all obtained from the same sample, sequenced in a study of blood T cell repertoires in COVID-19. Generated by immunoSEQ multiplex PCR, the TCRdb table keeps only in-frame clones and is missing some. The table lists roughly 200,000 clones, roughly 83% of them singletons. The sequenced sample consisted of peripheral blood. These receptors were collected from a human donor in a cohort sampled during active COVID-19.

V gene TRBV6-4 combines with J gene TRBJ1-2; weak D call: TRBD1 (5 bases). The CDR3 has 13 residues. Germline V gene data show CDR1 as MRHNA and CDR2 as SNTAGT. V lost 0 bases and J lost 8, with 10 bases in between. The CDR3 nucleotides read TGTGCCAGCAGTGACTCAGGGGCGAAAGGCTACACCTTC. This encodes CASSDSGAKGYTF.

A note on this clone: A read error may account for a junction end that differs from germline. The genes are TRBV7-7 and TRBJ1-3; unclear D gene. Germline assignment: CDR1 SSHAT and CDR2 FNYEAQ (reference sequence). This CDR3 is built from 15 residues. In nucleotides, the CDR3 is TGTGCTAGCAGCCACGGGTCGGATCCTGGAAACACCATATATTTT. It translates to CASSHGSDPGNTIYF.

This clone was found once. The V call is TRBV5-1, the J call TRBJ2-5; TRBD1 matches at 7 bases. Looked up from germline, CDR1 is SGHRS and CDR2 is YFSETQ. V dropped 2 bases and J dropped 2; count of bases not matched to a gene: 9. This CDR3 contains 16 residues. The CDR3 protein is CASSFEGMGQQETQYF. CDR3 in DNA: TGCGCCAGCAGCTTTGAGGGGATGGGACAGCAAGAGACCCAGTACTTC.

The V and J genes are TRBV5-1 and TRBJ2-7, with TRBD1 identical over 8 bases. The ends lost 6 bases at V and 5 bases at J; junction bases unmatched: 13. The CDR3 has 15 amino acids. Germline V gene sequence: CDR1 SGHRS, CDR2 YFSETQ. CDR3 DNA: TGCGCCAGCACCCTGGACAGGGTAGATGGGAACGAGCAGTACTTC. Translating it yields CASTLDRVDGNEQYF.

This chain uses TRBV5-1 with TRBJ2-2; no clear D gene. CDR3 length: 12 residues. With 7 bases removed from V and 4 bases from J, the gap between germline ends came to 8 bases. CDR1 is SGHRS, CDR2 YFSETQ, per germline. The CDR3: CASGEPTGELFF. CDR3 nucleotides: TGCGCCAGCGGAGAACCCACCGGGGAGCTGTTTTTT.

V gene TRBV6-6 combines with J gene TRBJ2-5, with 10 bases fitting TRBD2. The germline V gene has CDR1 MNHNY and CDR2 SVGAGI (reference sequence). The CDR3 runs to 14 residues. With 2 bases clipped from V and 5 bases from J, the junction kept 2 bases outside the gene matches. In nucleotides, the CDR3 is TGTGCCAGCAGTTACCCTAGCGGGGGTGAGACCCAGTACTTC. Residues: CASSYPSGGETQYF.

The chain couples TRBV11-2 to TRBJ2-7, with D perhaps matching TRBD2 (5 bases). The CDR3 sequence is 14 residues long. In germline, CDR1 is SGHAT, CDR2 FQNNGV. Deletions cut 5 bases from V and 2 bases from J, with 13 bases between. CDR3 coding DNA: TGTGCCAGCAGCCCTACCGACGGGACCTACGAGCAGTACTTC. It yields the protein CASSPTDGTYEQYF.

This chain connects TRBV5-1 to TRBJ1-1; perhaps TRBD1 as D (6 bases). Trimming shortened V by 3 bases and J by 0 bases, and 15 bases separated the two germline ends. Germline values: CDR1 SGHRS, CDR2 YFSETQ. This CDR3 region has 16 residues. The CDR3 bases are TGCGCCAGCAGCTCGTTTAATACAGGGCTGAACACTGAAGCTTTCTTT. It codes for CASSSFNTGLNTEAFF.

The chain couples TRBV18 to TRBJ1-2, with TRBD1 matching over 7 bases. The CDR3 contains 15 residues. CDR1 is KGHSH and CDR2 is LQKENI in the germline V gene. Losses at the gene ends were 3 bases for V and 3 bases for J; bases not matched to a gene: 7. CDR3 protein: CASSPISGQDYGYTF. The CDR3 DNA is TGTGCCAGCTCACCGATTAGCGGACAGGACTATGGCTACACCTTC.

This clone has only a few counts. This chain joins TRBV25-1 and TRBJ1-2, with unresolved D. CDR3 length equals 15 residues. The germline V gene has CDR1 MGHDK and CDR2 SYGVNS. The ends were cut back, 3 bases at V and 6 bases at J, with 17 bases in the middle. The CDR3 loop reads CASSDTTPLWDGYTF. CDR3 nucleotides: TGTGCCAGCAGTGACACGACACCCCTTTGGGATGGCTACACCTTC.